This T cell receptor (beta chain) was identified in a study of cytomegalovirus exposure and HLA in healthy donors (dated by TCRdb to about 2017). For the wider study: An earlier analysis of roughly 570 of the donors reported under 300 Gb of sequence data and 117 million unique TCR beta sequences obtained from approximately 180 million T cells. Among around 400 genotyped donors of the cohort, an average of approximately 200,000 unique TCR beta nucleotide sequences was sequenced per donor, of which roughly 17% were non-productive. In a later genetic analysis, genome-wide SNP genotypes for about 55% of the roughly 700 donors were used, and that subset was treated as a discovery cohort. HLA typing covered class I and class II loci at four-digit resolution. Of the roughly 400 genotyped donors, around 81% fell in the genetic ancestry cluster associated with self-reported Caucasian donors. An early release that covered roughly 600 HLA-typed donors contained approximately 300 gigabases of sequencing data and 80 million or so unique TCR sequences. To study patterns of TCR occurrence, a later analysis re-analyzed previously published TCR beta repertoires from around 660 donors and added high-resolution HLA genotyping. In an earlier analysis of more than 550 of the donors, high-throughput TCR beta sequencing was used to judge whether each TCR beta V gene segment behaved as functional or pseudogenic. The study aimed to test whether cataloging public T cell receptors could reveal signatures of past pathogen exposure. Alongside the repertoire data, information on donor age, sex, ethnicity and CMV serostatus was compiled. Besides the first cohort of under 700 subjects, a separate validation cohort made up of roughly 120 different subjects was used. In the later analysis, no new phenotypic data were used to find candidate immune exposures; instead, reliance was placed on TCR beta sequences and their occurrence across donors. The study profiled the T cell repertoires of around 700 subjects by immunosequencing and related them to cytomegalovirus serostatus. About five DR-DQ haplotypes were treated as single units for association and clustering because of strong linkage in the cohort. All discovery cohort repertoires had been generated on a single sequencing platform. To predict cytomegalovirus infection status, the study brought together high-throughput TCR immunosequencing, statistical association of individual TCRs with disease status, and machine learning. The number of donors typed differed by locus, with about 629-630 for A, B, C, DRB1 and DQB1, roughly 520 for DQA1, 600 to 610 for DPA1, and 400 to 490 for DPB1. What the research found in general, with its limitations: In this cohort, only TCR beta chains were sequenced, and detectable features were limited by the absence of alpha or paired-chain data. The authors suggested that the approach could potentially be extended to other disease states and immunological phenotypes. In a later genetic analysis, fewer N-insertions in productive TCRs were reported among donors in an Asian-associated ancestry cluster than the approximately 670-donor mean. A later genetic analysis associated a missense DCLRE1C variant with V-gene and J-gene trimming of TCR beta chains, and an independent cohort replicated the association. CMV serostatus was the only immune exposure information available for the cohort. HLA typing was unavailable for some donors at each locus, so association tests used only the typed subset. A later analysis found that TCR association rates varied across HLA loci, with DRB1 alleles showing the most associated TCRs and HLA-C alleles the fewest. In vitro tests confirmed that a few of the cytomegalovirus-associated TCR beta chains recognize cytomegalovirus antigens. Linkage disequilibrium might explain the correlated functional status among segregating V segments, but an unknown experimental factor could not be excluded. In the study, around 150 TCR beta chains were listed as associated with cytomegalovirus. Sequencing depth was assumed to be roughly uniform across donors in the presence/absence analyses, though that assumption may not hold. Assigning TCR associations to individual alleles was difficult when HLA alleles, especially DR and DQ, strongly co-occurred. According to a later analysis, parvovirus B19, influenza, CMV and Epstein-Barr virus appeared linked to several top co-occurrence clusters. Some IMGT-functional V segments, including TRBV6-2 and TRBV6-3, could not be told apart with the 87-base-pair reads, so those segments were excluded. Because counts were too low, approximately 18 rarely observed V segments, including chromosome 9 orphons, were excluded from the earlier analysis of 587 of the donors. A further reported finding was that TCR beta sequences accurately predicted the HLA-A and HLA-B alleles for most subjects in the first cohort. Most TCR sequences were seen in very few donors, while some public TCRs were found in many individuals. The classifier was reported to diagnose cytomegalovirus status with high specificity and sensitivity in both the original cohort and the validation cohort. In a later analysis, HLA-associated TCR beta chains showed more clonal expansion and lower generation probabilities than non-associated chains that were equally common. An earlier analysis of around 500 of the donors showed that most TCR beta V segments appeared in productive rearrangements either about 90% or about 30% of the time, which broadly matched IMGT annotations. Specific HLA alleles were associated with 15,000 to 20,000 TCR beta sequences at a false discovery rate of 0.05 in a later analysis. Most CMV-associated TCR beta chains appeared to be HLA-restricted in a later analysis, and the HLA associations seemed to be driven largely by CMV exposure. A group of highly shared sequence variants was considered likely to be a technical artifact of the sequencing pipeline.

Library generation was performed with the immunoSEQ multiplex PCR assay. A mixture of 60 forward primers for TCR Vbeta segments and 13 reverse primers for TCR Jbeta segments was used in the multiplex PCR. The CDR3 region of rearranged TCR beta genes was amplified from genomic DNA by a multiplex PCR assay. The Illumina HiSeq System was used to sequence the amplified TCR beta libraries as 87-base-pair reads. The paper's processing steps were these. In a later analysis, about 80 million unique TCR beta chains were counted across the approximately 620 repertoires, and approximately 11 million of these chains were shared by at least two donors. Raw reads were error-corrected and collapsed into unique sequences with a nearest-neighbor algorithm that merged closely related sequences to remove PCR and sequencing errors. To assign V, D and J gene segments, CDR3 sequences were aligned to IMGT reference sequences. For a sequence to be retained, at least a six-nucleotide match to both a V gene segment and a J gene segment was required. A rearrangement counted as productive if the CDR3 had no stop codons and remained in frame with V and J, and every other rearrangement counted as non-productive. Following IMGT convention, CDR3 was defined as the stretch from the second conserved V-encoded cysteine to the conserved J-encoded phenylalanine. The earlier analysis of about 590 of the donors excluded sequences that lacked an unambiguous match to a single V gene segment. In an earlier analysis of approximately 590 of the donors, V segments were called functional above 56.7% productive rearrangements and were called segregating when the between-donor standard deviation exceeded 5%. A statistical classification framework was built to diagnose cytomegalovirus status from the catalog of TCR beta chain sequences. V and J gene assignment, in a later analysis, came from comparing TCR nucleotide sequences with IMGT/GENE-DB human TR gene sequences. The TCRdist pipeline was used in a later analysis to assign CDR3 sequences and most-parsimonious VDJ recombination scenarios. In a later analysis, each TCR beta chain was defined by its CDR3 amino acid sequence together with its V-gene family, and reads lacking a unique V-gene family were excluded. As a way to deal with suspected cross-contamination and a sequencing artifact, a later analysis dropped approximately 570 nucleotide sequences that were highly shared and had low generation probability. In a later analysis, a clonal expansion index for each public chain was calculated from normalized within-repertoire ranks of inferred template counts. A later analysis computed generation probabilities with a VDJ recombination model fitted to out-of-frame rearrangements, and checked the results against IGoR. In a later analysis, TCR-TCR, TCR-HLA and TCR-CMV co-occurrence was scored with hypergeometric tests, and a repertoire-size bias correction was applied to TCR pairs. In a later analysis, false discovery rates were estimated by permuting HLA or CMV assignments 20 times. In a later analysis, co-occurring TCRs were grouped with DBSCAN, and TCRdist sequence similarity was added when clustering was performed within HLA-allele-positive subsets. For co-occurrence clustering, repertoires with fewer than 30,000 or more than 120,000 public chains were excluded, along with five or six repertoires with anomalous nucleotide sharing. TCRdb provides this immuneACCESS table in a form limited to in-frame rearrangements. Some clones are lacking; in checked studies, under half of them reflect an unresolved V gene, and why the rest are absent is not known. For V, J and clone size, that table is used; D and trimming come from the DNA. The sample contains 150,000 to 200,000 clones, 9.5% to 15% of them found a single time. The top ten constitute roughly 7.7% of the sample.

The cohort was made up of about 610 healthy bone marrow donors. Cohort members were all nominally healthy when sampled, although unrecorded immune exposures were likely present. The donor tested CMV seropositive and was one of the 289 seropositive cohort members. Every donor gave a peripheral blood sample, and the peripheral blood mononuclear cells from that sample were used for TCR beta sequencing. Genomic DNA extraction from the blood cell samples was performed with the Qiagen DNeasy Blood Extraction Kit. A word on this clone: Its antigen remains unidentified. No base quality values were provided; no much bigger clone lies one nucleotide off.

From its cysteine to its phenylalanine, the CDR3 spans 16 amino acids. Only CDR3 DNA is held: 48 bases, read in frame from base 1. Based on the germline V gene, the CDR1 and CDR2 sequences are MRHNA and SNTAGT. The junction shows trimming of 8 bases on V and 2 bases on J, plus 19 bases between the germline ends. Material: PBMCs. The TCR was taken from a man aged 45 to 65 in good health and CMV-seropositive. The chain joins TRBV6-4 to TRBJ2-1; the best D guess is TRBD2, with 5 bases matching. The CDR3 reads CASFDYLEAPYNEQFF. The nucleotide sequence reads TGTGCCAGCTTTGATTACCTGGAGGCTCCCTACAATGAGCAGTTCTTC.